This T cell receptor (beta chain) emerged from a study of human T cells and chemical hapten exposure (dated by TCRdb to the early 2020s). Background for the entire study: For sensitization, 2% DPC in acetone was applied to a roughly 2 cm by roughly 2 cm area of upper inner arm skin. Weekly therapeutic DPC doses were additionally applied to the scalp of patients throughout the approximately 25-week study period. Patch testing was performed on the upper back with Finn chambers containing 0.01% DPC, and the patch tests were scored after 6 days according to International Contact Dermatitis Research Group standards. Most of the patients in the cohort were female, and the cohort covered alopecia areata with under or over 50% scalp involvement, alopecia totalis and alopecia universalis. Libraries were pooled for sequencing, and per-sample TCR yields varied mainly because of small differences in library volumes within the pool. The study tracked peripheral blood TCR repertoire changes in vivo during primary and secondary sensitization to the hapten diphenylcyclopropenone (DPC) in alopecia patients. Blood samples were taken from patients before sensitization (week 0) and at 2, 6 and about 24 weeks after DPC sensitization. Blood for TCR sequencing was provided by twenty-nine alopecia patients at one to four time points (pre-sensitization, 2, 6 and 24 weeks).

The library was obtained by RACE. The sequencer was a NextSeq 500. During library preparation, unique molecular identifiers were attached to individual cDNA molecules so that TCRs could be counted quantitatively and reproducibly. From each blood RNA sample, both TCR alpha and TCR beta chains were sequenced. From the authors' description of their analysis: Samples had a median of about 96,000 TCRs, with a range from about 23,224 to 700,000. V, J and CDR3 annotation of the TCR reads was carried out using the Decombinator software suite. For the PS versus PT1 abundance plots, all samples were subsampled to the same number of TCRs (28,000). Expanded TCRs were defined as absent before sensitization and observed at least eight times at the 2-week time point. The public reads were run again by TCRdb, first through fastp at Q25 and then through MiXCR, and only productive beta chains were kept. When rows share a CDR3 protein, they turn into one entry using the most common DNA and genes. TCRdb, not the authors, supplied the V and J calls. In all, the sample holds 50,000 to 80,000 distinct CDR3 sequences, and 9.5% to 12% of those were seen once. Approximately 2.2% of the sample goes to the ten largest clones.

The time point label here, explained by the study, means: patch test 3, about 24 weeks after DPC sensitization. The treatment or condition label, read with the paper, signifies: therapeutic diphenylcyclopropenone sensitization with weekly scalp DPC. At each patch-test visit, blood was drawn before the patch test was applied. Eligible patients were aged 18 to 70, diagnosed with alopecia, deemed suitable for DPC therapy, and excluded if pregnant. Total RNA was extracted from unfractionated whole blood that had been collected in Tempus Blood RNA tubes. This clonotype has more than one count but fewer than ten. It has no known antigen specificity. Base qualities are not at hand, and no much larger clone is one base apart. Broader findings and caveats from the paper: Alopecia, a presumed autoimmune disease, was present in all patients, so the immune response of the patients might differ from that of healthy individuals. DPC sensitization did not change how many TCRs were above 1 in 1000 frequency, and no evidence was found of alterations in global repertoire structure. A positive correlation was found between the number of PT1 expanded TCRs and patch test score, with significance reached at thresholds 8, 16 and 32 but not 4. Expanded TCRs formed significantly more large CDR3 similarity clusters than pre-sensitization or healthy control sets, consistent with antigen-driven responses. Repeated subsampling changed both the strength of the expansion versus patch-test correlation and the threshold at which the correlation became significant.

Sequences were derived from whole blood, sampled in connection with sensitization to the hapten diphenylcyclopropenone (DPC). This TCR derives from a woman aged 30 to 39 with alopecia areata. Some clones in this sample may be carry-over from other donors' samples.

The CDR3 corresponds to CASSPDRGGQITQYF. The DNA sequence is as follows: TGTGCCAGCTCACCGGACAGGGGCGGACAGATAACGCAGTATTTT. Recombination joined TRBV18 with TRBJ2-3; 9 central nucleotides agree with TRBD1. The germline V gene gives CDR1 as KGHSH and CDR2 as LQKENI. The cysteine opens and the phenylalanine closes a CDR3 of 15 amino acids. CDR3 DNA is the only sequence kept; it has 45 bases, read in frame from the first base. Trimming accounts for 3 bases at V and 9 bases at J, while the number of junction bases matched to no gene is 10.